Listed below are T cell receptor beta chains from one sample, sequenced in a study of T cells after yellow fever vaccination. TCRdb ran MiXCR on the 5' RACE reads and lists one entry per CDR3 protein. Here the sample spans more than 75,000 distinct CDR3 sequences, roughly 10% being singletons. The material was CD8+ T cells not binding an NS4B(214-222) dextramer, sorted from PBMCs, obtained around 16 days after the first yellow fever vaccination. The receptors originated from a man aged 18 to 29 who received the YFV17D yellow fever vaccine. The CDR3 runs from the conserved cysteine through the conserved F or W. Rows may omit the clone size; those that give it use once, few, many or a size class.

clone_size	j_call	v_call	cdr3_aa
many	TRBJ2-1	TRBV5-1	CASSWDSRGMYNEQFF
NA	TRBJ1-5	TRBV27	CASSPTGAPKLNQPQHF
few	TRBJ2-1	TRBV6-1	CASSAGVHEQFF
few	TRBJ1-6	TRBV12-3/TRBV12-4	CASSLNRIYNSPLHF
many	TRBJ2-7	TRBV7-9	CASSLALSYEQYF
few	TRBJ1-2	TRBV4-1	CASSKPGQGLYGYTF
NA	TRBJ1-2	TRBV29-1	CSVRQSNYGYTF
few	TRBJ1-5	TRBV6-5	CASSYSASGAGNQPQHF
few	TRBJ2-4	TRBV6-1	CASTRTEAKNIQYF
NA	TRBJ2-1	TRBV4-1	CASSQVSGGGNEQFF
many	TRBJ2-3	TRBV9	CASSGPIGTGPTLGTDTQYF
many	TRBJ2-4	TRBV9	CASSVEGENIQYF
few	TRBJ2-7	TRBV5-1	CASSLAGGFTYEQYF
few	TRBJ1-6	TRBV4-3	CASSQYGDNSPLHF
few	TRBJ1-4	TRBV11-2	CASTLTGGTNEKLFF
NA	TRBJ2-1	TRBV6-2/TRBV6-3	CASSPGTLGRYEQFF
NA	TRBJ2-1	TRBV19	CATAWGALNEQFF
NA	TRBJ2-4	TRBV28	CASSSSGGVQGAKNIQYF
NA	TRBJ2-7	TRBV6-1	CASPDLYEQYF
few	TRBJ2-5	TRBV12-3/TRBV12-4	CASSTPGAEETQYF
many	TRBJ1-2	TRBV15	CATSRDAGSGYTF
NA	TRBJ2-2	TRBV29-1	CSVYDRDTGELFF
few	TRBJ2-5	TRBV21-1	CASSKCWNQETQYF
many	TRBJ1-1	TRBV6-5	CASSYPGRMNTEAFF
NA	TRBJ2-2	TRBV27	CASSRDRPSNTGELFF
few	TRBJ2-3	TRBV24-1	CATSDSRGRLTDTQYF
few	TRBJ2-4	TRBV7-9	CASSDQGGYAKNIQYF
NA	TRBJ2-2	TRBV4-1	CASASGQGFTGELFF
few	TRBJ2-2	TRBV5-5	CASSSGSNTGELFF
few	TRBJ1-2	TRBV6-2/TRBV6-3	CASSYSRGNYGYTF
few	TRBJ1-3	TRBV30	CGITGAQRTIYF
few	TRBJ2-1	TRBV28	CASSSGQGYDNEQFF
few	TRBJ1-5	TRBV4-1	CASSSVGGHQPQHF
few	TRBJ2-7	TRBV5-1	CASGDSYEQYF
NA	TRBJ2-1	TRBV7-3	CASSSTGGEQFF
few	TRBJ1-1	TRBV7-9	CASSSTSGAFF
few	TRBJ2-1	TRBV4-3	CASSQDHSDSYNEQFF